This T cell receptor (beta chain) was identified in a study of tumor-infiltrating lymphocytes in primary liver carcinoma. CDR3 length: 16 residues. Germline assignment: CDR1 MNHNS and CDR2 SASEGT. The table lists this clonotype with a count of one. The junction shows a germline mismatch at one end, possibly a read error. Co-extraction of both nucleic acids (RNA and DNA) used roughly 18-34 mg of unsorted bulk tissue. Sampling was performed at five separate regions of each tumor. With a constant-region primer, TCR beta cDNA was made from around 530 ng of total RNA. Slightly modified ARM-PCR with three nested multiplex PCR rounds yielded TCR beta libraries. For 10 cycles apiece, the opening two PCR rounds ran with TRBV1-TRBV30 forward primers and a C-beta reverse primer. TCRdb reanalysed the multiplex PCR reads using MiXCR and keeps one entry per CDR3 protein. Counted here are fewer than 250,000 distinct CDR3 sequences, around 85% occurring once; the ten biggest clones make up less than 20%.

The TCR originated in a man aged 35-49 years with primary liver carcinoma and hepatitis B virus infection. This rearrangement joins TRBV6-1 to TRBJ2-7; 10 bases are shared with TRBD1. Material: tumor tissue from primary liver carcinoma. CDR3 sequence: CARSGDPGQGTYQQYF. CDR3 nucleotides: TGTGCCAGAAGTGGGGACCCGGGACAGGGGACCTACCAGCAGTACTTC.